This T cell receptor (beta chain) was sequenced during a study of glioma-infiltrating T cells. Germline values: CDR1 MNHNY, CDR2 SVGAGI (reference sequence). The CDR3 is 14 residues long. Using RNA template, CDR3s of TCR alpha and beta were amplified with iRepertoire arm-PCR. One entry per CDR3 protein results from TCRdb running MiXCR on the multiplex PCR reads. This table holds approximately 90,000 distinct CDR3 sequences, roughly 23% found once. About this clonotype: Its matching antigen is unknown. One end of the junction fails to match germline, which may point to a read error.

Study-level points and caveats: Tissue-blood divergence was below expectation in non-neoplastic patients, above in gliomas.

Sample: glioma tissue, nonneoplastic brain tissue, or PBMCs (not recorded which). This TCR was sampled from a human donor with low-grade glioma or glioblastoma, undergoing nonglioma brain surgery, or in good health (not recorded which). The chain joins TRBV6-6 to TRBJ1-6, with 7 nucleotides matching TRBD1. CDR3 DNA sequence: TGTGACAGCAACAAAGGGACAGTGGGATCACCCCTCCACTTT. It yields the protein CDSNKGTVGSPLHF.